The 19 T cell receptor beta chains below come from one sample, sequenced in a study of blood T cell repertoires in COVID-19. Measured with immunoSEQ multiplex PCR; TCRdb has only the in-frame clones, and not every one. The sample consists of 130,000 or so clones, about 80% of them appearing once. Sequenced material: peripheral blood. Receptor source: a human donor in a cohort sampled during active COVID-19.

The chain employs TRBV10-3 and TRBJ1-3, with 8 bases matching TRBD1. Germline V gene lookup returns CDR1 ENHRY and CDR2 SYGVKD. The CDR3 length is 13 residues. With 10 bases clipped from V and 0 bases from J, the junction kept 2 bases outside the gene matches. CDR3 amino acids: CATTGDSGNTIYF. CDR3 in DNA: TGTGCCACGACAGGGGACTCTGGAAACACCATATATTTT.

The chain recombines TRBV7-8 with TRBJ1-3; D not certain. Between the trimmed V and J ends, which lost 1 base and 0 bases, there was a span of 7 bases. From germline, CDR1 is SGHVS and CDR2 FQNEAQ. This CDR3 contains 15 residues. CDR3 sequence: CASSLEAGSGNTIYF. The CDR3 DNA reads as TGTGCCAGCAGCTTAGAGGCGGGCTCTGGAAACACCATATATTTT.

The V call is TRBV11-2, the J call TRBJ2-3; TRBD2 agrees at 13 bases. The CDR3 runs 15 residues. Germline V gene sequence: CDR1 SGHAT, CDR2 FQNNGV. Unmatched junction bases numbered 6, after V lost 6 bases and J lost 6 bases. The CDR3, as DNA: TGTGCCAGCAGATGGGGACTAGCGGGGAAGGATACGCAGTATTTT. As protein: CASRWGLAGKDTQYF.

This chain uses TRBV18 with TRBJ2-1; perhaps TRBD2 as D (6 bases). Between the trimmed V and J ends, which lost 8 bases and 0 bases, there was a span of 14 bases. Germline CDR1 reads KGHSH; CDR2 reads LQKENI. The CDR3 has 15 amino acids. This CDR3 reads CASTTGTRSYNEQFF. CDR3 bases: TGTGCCAGCACGACCGGGACTCGCTCCTACAATGAGCAGTTCTTC.

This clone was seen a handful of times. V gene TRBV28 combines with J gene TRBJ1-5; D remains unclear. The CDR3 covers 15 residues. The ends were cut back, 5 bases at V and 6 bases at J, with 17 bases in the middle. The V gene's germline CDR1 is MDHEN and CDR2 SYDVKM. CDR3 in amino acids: CASSPPLGRGQPQHF. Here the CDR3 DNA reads TGTGCCAGCAGTCCCCCGTTGGGTCGGGGTCAGCCCCAGCATTTT.

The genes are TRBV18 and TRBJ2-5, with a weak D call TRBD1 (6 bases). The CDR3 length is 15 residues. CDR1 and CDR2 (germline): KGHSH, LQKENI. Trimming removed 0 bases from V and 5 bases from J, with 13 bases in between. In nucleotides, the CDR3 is TGTGCCAGCTCACCACCATCAGGGGCGCATGAGACCCAGTACTTC. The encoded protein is CASSPPSGAHETQYF.

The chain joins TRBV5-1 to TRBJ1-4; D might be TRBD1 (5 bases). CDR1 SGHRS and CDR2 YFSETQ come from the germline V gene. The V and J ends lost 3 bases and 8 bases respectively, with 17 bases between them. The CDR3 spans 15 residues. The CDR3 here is CASSSAAGGGEKLFF. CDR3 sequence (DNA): TGCGCCAGCAGCTCCGCGGCGGGGGGAGGGGAAAAACTGTTTTTT. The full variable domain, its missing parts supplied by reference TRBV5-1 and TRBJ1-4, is KAGVTQTPRYLIKTRGQQVTLSCSPISGHRSVSWYQQTPGQGLQFLFEYFSETQRNKGNFPGRFSGRQFSNSRSEMNVSTLELGDSALYLCASSSAAGGGEKLFFGSGTQLSVL.

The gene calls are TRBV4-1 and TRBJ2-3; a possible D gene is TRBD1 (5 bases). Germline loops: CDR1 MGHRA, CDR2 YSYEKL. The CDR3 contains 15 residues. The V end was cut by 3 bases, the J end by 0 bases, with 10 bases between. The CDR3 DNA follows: TGCGCCAGCAGCCACCTCACAGGTAGCACAGATACGCAGTATTTT. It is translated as CASSHLTGSTDTQYF.

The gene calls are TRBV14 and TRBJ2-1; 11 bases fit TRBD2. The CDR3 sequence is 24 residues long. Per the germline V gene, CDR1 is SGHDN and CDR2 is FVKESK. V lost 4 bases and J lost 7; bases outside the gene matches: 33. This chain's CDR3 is CASSPPETFQEYWSGTSGRNEQFF. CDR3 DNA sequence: TGTGCCAGCAGCCCCCCGGAGACCTTTCAGGAGTATTGGTCCGGGACTAGCGGTCGAAATGAGCAGTTCTTC.

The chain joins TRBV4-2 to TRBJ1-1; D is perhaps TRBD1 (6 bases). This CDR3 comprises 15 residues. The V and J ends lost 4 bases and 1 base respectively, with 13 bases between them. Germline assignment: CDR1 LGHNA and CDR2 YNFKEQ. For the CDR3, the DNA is TGTGCCAGCAGCCGGATGGACAGTCAGAACACTGAAGCTTTCTTT. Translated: CASSRMDSQNTEAFF.

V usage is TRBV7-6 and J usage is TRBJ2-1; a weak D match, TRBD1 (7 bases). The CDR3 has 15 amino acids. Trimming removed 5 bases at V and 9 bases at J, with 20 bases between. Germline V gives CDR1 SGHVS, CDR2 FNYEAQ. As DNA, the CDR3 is TGTGCCAGCAGCCCGGGATCAGGGGGGTTCGTTGAGCAGTTCTTC. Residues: CASSPGSGGFVEQFF.

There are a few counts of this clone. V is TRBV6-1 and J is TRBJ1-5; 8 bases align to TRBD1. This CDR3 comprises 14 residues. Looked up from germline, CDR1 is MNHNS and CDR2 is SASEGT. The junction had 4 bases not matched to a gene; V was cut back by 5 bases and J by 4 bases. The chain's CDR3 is CASSLGQVNQPQHF. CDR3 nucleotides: TGTGCCAGCAGTCTGGGACAGGTAAATCAGCCCCAGCATTTT.

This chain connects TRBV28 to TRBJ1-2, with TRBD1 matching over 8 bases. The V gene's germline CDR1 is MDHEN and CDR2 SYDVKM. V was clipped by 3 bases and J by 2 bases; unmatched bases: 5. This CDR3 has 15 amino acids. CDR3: CASSFRDRSNYGYTF. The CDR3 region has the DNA TGTGCCAGCAGTTTCCGGGACAGGTCGAACTATGGCTACACCTTC.

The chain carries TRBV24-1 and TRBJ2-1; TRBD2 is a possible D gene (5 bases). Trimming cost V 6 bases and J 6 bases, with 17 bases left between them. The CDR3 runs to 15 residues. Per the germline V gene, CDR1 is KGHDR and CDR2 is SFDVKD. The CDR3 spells CATSPGINRGNEQFF. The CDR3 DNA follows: TGTGCCACCAGTCCGGGGATTAATCGAGGCAATGAGCAGTTCTTC.

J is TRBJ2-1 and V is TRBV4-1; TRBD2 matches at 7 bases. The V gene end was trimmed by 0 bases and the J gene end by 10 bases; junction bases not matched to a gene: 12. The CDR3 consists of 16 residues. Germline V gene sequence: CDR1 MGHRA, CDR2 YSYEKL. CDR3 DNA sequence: TGCGCCAGCAGCCAAGAAGGAAGGAGCGGGGCGGGGGAGCAGTTCTTC. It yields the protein CASSQEGRSGAGEQFF.

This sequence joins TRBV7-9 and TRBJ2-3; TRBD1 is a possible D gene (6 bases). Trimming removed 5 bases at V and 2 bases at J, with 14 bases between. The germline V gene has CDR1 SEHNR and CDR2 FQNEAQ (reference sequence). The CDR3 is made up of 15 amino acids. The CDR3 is CASSLRQASTDTQYF. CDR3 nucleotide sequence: TGTGCCAGCAGCCTCCGACAGGCATCCACAGATACGCAGTATTTT.

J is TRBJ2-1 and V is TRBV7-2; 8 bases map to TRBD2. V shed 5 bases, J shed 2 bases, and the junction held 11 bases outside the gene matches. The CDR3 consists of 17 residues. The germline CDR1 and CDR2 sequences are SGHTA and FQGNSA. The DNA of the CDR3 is TGTGCCAGCAGCATGGTTAGCGGGACCGAAGCCTACAATGAGCAGTTCTTC. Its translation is CASSMVSGTEAYNEQFF.

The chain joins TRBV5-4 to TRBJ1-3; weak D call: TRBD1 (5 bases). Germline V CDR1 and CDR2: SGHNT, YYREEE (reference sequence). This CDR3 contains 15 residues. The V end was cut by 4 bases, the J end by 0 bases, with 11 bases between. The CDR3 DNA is TGTGCCAGCAGCACGGGACTGGACTCTGGAAACACCATATATTTT. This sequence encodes CASSTGLDSGNTIYF.

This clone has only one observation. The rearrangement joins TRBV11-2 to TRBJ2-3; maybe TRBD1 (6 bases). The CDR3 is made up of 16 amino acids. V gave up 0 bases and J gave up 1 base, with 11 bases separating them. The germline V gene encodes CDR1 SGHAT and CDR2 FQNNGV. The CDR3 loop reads CASSLDHPGGTDTQYF. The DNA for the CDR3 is TGTGCCAGCAGCTTAGATCACCCAGGGGGCACAGATACGCAGTATTTT.